This T cell receptor beta chain was sequenced for a study of shared clonotypes between healthy human individuals. Regarding this clone: Its antigen remains unidentified.

Around 30,000 T cell genomes (around 200 ng DNA) went into each sorted-subset replicate. Using immunoSEQ multiplex PCR, the repertoire was profiled, and TCRdb retains in-frame clones only, with some absent. The sample lists roughly 2.6 million clones; around nine tenths were seen once. From germline, CDR1 is SGHTA and CDR2 FQGNSA. Trimming cost V 1 base and J 7 bases; bases outside gene matches: 4. CDR3 length equals 14 residues. Overall study findings and caveats: Clonotype sharing across donors was expected to vary with sequencing depth. Sampling involved blood alone; tissue repertoires likely differ.

The rearrangement uses TRBV7-2 and TRBJ1-1; 9 bases map to TRBD1. This TCR came from a young man in good health. Sequencing was performed on naive CD4+ T cells sorted from blood. The subset was: CD45RA+ positively selected. CDR3 bases: TGTGCCAGCAGCTTAGTGGGACAGGGAGGTGAAGCTTTCTTT. Translated: CASSLVGQGGEAFF.